This TCR beta chain was recorded in a study of T cell responses to AZD1222 COVID-19 vaccine. Overall study findings and caveats: The donor cohort was predominantly white British with a female majority, and clonal diversity may have been underestimated. Nearly half of spike-specific TCRs reportedly target unmutated variant regions.

Trimming cost V 4 bases and J 2 bases, with 8 bases left between them. Germline CDR1 is SGHTA and CDR2 is FQGTGA. The length of the CDR3 is 13 residues. Assay used: immunoSEQ multiplex PCR; TCRdb lists only in-frame clones, some missing. The sample lists 150,000 to 160,000 clones; 75% to 90% were seen once. Worth noting for this clone: Its antigen is still unknown.

Material: peripheral blood, obtained after recovery from COVID-19. This sequence originates from an adult who had recovered from COVID-19. This sequence joins TRBV7-3 and TRBJ1-1; possibly TRBD1 for D (5 bases). Here the CDR3 reads CASSSQGNTEAFF. CDR3 bases: TGTGCCAGCAGCTCCCAGGGAAACACTGAAGCTTTCTTT.